This TCR beta chain comes out of a study of CD8 T cells in Susac syndrome. An amount of RNA that ranged from roughly 0.45 to 1 ug was reverse transcribed with random hexamers. TCRdb ran MiXCR on the immunoSEQ multiplex PCR reads and lists one entry per CDR3 protein. In the table there are about 240,000 distinct CDR3 sequences, almost 97% of which are singletons. The CDR3 loop spans 13 amino acids. The germline CDR1 and CDR2 sequences are SQVTM and ANQGSEA. Deletions cut 7 bases from V and 1 base from J, with 13 bases between. The gene calls are TRBV29-1 and TRBJ1-1; D ambiguous. This clonotype originated in a human donor with Susac syndrome. Sequencing was performed on CD4+ T cells from PBMCs. The CDR3 DNA is TGCAGCGGGAAGATGACCCCGAACACTGAAGCTTTCTTT. Encoded protein: CSGKMTPNTEAFF.